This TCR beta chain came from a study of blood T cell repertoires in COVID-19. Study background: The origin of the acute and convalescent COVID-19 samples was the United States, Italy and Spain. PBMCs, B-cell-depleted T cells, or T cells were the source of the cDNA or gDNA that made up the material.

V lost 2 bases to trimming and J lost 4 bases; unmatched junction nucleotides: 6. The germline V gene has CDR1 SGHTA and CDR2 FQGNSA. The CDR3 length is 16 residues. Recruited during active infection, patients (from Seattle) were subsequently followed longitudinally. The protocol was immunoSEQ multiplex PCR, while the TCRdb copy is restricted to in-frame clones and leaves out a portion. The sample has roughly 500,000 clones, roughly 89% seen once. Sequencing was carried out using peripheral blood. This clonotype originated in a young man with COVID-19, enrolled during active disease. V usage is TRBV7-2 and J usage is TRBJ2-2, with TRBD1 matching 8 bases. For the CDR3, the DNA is TGTGCCAGCAGCTTACGGACAGGGCGGGGCACCGGGGAGCTGTTTTTT. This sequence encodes CASSLRTGRGTGELFF.